The T cell receptor (beta chain) under discussion was sequenced for a study of blood T cell repertoires in COVID-19. Study-wide background: The cDNA or gDNA used as material had been derived from T cells, B-cell-depleted T cells, or PBMCs.

This clone was picked up one time. Participants were aged about 18 to 90 years, lived in over 20 US areas, and enrolled virtually. Recovered status applied to Cohort 3 donors who had two consecutive negative PCRs. It also applied to those with clearance or with symptom resolution. The germline CDR1 and CDR2 sequences are WSHSY and SAAADI. The CDR3 has 15 amino acids. The germline V and J ends were trimmed by 3 bases and 6 bases, with 17 bases remaining between them. Assay used: immunoSEQ multiplex PCR; TCRdb lists only in-frame clones, some missing. The sample includes 150,000 to 200,000 clones, around four fifths of them seen just once.

V usage is TRBV10-2 and J usage is TRBJ1-2; D gene ambiguous. This clonotype was sampled from a man in his forties who had recovered from COVID-19. The sequenced material came from PBMCs or T cells enriched from blood (not recorded which). The DNA for the CDR3 is TGCGCCAGCAGTGAAGCGACAACGACTAGGGATGGCTACACCTTC. It specifies CASSEATTTRDGYTF.